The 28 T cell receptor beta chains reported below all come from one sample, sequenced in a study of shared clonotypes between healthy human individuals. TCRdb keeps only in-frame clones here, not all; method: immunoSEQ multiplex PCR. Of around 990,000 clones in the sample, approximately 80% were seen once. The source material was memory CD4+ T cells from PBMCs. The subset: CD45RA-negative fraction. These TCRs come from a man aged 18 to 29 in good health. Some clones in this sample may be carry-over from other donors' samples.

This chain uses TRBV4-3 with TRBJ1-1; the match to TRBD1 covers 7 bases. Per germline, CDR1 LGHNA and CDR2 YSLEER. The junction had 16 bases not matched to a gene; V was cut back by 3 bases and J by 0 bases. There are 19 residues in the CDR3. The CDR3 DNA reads TGCGCCAGCAGCCATCCCACACCGGGACAGAAAATCATGAACACTGAAGCTTTCTTT. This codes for CASSHPTPGQKIMNTEAFF.

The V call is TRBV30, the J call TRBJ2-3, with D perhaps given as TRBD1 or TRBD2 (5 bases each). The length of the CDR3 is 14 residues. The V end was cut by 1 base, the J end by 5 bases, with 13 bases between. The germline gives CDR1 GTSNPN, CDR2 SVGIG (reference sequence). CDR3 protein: CAWSGGPLLDTQYF. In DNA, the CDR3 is TGTGCCTGGAGTGGGGGACCCCTCTTAGATACGCAGTATTTT.

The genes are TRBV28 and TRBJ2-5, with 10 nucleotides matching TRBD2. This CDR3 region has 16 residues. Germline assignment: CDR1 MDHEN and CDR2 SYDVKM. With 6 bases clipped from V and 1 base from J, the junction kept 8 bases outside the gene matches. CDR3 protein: CASRGGLASFQETQYF. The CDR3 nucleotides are TGTGCCAGCAGGGGGGGACTAGCGTCGTTCCAAGAGACCCAGTACTTC.

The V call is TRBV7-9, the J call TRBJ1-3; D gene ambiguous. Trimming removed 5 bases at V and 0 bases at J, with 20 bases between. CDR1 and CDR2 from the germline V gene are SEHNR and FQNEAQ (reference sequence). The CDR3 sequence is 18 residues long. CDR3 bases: TGTGCCAGCAGCATTGGATATGGAGAGGTTAGCTCTGGAAACACCATATATTTT. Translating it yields CASSIGYGEVSSGNTIYF.

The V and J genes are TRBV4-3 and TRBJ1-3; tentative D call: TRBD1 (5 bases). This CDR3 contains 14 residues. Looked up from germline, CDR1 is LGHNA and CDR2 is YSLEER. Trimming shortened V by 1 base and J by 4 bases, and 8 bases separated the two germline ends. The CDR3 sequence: CASSQARTGNTIYF. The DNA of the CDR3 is TGCGCCAGCAGCCAAGCGAGGACAGGAAACACCATATATTTT.

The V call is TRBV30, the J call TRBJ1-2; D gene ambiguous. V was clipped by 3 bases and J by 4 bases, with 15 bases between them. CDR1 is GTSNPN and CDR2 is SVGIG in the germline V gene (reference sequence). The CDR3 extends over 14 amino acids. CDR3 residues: CAWSAPDGFYGYTF. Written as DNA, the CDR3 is TGTGCCTGGAGCGCCCCGGACGGATTCTATGGCTACACCTTC.

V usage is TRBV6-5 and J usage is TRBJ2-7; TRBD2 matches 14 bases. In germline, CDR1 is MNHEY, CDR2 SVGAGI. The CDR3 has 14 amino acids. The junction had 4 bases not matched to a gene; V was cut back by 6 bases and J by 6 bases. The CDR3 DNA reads TGTGCCAGCAGGACTAGCGGGAGGGGCCCCGAGCAGTACTTC. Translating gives CASRTSGRGPEQYF.

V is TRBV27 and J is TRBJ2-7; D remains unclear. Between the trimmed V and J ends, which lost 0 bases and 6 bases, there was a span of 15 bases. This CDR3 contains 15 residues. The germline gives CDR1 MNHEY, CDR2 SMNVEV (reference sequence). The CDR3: CASSLSTPVPSEQYF. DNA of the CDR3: TGTGCCAGCAGTTTATCGACCCCGGTCCCTTCCGAGCAGTACTTC.

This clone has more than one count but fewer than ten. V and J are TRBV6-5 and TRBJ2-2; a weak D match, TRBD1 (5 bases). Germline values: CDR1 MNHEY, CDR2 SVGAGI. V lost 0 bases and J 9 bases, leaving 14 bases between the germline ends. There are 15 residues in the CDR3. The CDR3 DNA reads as TGTGCCAGCAGTTACTCGGGGCGCGGTGGCCGGGAGCTGTTTTTT. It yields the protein CASSYSGRGGRELFF.

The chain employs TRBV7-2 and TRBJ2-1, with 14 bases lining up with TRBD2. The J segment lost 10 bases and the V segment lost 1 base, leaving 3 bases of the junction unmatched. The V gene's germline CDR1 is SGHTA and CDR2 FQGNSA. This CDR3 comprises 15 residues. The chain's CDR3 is CASSLGGLAGGEQFF. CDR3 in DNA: TGTGCCAGCAGCTTAGGAGGACTAGCGGGAGGCGAGCAGTTCTTC.

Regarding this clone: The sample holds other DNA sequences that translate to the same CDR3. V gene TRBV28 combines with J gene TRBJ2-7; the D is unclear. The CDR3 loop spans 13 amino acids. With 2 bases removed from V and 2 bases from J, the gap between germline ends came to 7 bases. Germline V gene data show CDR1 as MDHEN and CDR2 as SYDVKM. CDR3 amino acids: CASSLTGTYEQYF. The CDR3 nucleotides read TGTGCCAGCAGTTTAACTGGAACCTACGAGCAGTACTTC.

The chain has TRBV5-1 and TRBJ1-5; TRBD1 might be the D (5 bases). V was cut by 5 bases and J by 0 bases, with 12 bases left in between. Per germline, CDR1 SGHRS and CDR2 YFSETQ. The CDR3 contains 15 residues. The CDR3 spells CASRPGPTSNQPQHF. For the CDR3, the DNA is TGCGCCAGCAGGCCGGGACCTACTAGCAATCAGCCCCAGCATTTT.

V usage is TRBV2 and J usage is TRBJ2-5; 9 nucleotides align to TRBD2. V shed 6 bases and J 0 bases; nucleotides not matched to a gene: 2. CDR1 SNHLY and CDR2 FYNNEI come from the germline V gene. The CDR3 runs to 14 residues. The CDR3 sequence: CASRTSGHQETQYF. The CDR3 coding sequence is TGTGCCAGCAGGACTAGCGGTCACCAAGAGACCCAGTACTTC. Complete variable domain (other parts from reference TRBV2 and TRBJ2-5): EPEVTQTPSHQVTQMGQEVILRCVPISNHLYFYWYRQILGQKVEFLVSFYNNEISEKSEIFDDQFSVERPDGSNFTLKIRSTKLEDSAMYFCASRTSGHQETQYFGPGTRLLVL.

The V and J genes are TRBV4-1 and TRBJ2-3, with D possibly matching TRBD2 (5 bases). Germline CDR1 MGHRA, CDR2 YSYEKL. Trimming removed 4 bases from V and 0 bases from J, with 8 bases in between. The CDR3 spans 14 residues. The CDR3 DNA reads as TGCGCCAGCAGCCTCCGAGGGAGCACAGATACGCAGTATTTT. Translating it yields CASSLRGSTDTQYF.

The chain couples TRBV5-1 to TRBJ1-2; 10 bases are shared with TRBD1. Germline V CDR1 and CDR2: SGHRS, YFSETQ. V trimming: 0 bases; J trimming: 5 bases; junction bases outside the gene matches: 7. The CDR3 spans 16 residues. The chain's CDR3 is CASSLALTGGGYGYTF. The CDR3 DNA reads TGCGCCAGCAGCTTGGCCTTGACAGGGGGCGGGTATGGCTACACCTTC.

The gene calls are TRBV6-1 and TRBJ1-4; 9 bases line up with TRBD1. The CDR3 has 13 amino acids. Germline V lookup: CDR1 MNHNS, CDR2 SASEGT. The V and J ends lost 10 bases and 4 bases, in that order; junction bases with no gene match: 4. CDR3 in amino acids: CATRDRDNEKLFF. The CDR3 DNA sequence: TGTGCCACCCGGGACAGGGATAATGAAAAACTGTTTTTT.

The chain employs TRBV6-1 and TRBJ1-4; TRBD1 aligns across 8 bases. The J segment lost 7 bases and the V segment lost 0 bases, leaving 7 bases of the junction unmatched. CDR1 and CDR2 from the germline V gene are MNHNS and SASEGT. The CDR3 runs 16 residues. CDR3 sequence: CASSEAVRQGSEKLFF. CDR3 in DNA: TGTGCCAGCAGTGAAGCCGTCAGACAGGGGAGTGAAAAACTGTTTTTT.

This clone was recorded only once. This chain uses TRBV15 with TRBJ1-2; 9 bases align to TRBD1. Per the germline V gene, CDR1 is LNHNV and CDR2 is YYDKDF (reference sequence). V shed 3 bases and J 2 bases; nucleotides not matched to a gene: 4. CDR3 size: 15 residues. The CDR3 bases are TGTGCCACCAGCAGCCGGGACAGGGCGAACTATGGCTACACCTTC. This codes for CATSSRDRANYGYTF.

This chain's CDR3 is CSAAGQGGETQYF. DNA of the CDR3: TGCAGCGCTGCAGGACAGGGTGGGGAGACCCAGTACTTC. The J gene is TRBJ2-5, the V gene TRBV29-1; 8 bases match TRBD1. Looked up from germline, CDR1 is SQVTM and CDR2 is ANQGSEA. The CDR3 has 13 amino acids. J was trimmed by 5 bases and V by 7 bases; bases with no gene match: 9.

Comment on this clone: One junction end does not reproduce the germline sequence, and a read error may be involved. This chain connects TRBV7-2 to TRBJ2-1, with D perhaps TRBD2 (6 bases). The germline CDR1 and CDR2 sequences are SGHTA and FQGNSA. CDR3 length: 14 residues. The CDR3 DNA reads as TGTGCCAGCAGCCTAGCGATTGCCTACAATGAGCAGTTCTTC. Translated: CASSLAIAYNEQFF.

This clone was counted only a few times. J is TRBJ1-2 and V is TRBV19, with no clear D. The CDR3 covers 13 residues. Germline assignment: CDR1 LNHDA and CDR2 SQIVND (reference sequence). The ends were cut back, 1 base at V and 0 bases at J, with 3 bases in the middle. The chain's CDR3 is CASSIATNYGYTF. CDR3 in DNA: TGTGCCAGTAGTATAGCCACTAACTATGGCTACACCTTC.

The CDR3 nucleotides read TGCAGCGTTGTGCTAGCGGGAGTTCAAGCCGAGCAGTTCTTC. Translating it yields CSVVLAGVQAEQFF. The rearrangement uses TRBV29-1 and TRBJ2-1; 10 bases map to TRBD2. Germline V gene lookup returns CDR1 SQVTM and CDR2 ANQGSEA. The CDR3 is made up of 14 amino acids. The ends lost 4 bases at V and 10 bases at J; junction bases unmatched: 10.

This CDR3 is CASSSGRAHEQFF. In DNA, the CDR3 is TGTGCCAGTAGTAGCGGGAGGGCCCATGAGCAGTTCTTC. V gene TRBV19 combines with J gene TRBJ2-1; TRBD2 aligns across 9 bases. The CDR3 is 13 amino acids. Germline V lookup: CDR1 LNHDA, CDR2 SQIVND (reference sequence). Unmatched junction bases numbered 3, after V lost 4 bases and J lost 8 bases.

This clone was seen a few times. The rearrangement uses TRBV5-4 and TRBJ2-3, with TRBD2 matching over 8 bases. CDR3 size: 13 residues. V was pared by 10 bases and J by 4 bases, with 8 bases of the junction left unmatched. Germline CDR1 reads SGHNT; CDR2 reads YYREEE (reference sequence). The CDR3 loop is CASSPGLADTQYF. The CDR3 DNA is TGTGCCTCATCCCCGGGACTAGCAGATACGCAGTATTTT.

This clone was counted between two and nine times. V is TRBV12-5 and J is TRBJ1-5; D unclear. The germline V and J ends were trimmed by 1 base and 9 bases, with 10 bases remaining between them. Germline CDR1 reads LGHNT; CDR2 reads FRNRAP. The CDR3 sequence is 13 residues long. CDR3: CASGLGTSRPQHF. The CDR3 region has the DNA TGTGCTAGTGGTTTGGGGACCTCTCGGCCCCAGCATTTT.

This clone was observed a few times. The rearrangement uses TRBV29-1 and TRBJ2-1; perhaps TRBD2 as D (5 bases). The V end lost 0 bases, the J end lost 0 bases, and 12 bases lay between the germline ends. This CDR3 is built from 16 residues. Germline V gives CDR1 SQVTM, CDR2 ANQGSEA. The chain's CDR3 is CSVEDPVARSYNEQFF. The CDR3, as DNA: TGCAGCGTTGAAGATCCGGTAGCGCGCTCCTACAATGAGCAGTTCTTC.

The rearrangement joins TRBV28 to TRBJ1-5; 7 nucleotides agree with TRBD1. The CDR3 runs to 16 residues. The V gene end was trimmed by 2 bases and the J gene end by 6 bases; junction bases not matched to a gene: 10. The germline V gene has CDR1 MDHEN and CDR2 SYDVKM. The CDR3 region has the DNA TGTGCCAGCAGTTTACTCAGATCCAGGGGGAGTCAGCCCCAGCATTTT. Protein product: CASSLLRSRGSQPQHF.

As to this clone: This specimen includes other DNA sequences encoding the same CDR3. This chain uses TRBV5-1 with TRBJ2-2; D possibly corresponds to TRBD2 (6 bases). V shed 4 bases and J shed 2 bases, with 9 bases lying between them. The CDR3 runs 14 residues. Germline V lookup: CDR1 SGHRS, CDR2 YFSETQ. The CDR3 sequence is CASSRGLNTGELFF. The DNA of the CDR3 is TGCGCCAGCAGCAGGGGACTTAACACCGGGGAGCTGTTTTTT.